The rows below give T cell receptor beta chains drawn from one sample of a study of CD8 T cells in ankylosing spondylitis. TCRdb re-derived calls from the 5' RACE reads in MiXCR, one entry per CDR3 protein. Seen here are a few hundred thousand distinct CDR3 sequences, less than 25% observed once, and the top ten hold 3.5%. What was sequenced was blood, either unsorted or a sorted T cell fraction (not recorded which). The receptors come from a female donor with ankylosing spondylitis or in good health (not recorded which). CDR3s include the opening cysteine and the closing phenylalanine or tryptophan. The D gene is left open where the match is weak.

d_call	cdr3_length	v_call	j_call	cdr3_aa
TRBD1	11	TRBV29-1	TRBJ1-2	CSVQGEGGYTF
-	15	TRBV5-1	TRBJ1-2	CASSLEPRVDYGYTF
-	16	TRBV19	TRBJ2-3	CASSIAAREFGDTQYF
TRBD1	13	TRBV12-3/TRBV12-4	TRBJ2-5	CASTLTGKETQYF
-	17	TRBV21-1	TRBJ1-1	CASSNPRDRGGDTEAFF
-	13	TRBV19	TRBJ1-5	CASSMTGNQPQHF
-	11	TRBV29-1	TRBJ2-5	CSVGKRETQYF
TRBD1	15	TRBV12-3/TRBV12-4	TRBJ1-2	CASSLANPRTGGHTF
-	17	TRBV5-1	TRBJ2-1	CASSSLLMGSSYNEQFF
-	17	TRBV20-1	TRBJ2-1	CSARDPGRAASYNEQFF
TRBD2	16	TRBV7-7	TRBJ2-1	CASSFGAGGLGNEQFF
-	14	TRBV7-2	TRBJ2-1	CASSPSPSYNEQFF
-	14	TRBV29-1	TRBJ2-5	CSVEVAVRGETQYF
-	15	TRBV12-3/TRBV12-4	TRBJ2-3	CASSLGDTGTDTQYF
-	13	TRBV6-2/TRBV6-3	TRBJ1-5	CASSYEGNQPQHF
-	16	TRBV20-1	TRBJ2-1	CSAERGGRQTYNEQFF
-	12	TRBV5-1	TRBJ2-3	CASSSVGDTQYF
-	15	TRBV30	TRBJ2-4	CAWSVLGRQKNIQYF
-	14	TRBV12-3/TRBV12-4	TRBJ1-1	CASSFTRMNTEAFF
TRBD1	15	TRBV7-9	TRBJ1-1	CASIHGGQGNTEAFF
-	13	TRBV6-6	TRBJ1-2	CASKPGANYGYTF
TRBD1	12	TRBV19	TRBJ1-1	CASRRQGAEAFF
-	17	TRBV12-3/TRBV12-4	TRBJ2-3	CVSSSPLGAELTDTQYF
-	13	TRBV5-5	TRBJ1-1	CASSSRPDTEAFF
TRBD2	17	TRBV4-3	TRBJ2-1	CASSQDLTSGSWNEQFF
-	14	TRBV5-1	TRBJ1-1	CASSEIGENTEAFF
-	14	TRBV20-1	TRBJ2-7	CSAPRDGRTYEQYF
-	12	TRBV6-2/TRBV6-3	TRBJ2-1	CASRRRGDEQFF
-	20	TRBV5-4	TRBJ2-3	CASSFGWRGGRDTSTDTQYF
-	12	TRBV20-1	TRBJ2-7	CSGLDLRGEQYF
-	14	TRBV12-3/TRBV12-4	TRBJ2-7	CASSLTGIAYEQYF
-	14	TRBV29-1	TRBJ2-7	CSVRKGTDAYEQYF
-	14	TRBV5-1	TRBJ2-1	CASSLDFRGDEQFF
TRBD2	17	TRBV7-3	TRBJ2-3	CASSLKRAGGGTDTQYF
-	16	TRBV6-1	TRBJ1-1	CASSASRQADVGEAFF
TRBD2	18	TRBV11-1	TRBJ2-1	CASSFRTELAGRDNEQFF
-	16	TRBV4-3	TRBJ1-4	CASSRRTGARDEKLFF
-	14	TRBV7-6	TRBJ2-3	CASSLAGDTDTQYF
-	14	TRBV30	TRBJ2-1	CAWSSTGLPNEQFF
TRBD2	16	TRBV7-2	TRBJ2-2	CASSQGTSGSAGELFF
-	12	TRBV12-3/TRBV12-4	TRBJ1-2	CASRTGTLGYTF
TRBD1	15	TRBV9	TRBJ2-6	CASSVVTGGSSVLTF
-	14	TRBV20-1	TRBJ2-7	CSATPRSAAYEQYF
-	13	TRBV5-1	TRBJ2-2	CACTTQNTGELFF
-	13	TRBV7-9	TRBJ2-7	CASSLGTVYEQYF
-	15	TRBV19	TRBJ2-2	CASRQAERNTGELFF
-	15	TRBV18	TRBJ1-4	CASSPQPTINEKLFF
TRBD1	14	TRBV12-3/TRBV12-4	TRBJ1-6	CASSAGQYNSPLHF
TRBD1	17	TRBV12-3/TRBV12-4	TRBJ2-6	CASSLAQGAPGANVLTF
-	16	TRBV3-1	TRBJ2-7	CASSQAAGYMTYEQYF
-	13	TRBV20-1	TRBJ1-2	CSAPQESYYGYTF
-	9	TRBV6-2/TRBV6-3	TRBJ2-3	CASGHTQYF
-	15	TRBV29-1	TRBJ2-1	CSAPLTRYLYNEQFF
-	14	TRBV7-7	TRBJ1-4	CASSPDRLGEKLFF